Following are 21 T cell receptor beta chains from one sample sequenced in a study of blood T cell repertoires in COVID-19. The protocol was immunoSEQ multiplex PCR, while the TCRdb copy is restricted to in-frame clones and leaves out a portion. The sample yields 250,000 to 400,000 clones, 88% seen once. Sequences were obtained from peripheral blood. These receptors came from a woman younger than 45 with COVID-19, enrolled during active disease.

The V call is TRBV7-9, the J call TRBJ2-5, with 9 bases matching TRBD1. CDR1 is SEHNR and CDR2 is FQNEAQ in the germline V gene (reference sequence). After removal of 5 bases from V and 4 bases from J, the junction contained 11 bases not matched to a gene. The CDR3 covers 16 residues. The CDR3 DNA is TGTGCCAGCAGCCCAGGAGGGGGACAGGGTTTAGAGACCCAGTACTTC. Amino acid sequence: CASSPGGGQGLETQYF.

This chain joins TRBV2 and TRBJ1-6; TRBD1 aligns across 7 bases. Per germline, CDR1 SNHLY and CDR2 FYNNEI. The CDR3 has 13 residues. V trimming: 10 bases; J trimming: 3 bases; junction bases outside the gene matches: 3. Written as DNA, the CDR3 is TGTGCCACCCGGGACAGCTATAATTCACCCCTCCACTTT. As protein: CATRDSYNSPLHF.

In this sample, this clone turned up once. The V gene is TRBV27, the J gene TRBJ2-1; possible D gene TRBD2, 6 bases. Trimming left V 3 bases short and J 4 bases short, with 10 bases between. This CDR3 is built from 14 residues. CDR1 and CDR2 from the germline V gene are MNHEY and SMNVEV (reference sequence). This CDR3 is CASSFGGLYNEQFF. The CDR3 DNA is TGTGCCAGCAGTTTCGGGGGACTTTACAATGAGCAGTTCTTC.

The gene calls are TRBV3-1 (or the pseudogene TRBV3-2) and TRBJ1-2, with D possibly matching TRBD1 (5 bases). The V and J ends lost 4 bases and 7 bases respectively, with 16 bases between them. This CDR3 region has 14 residues. Germline V gene sequence: CDR1 LGHDT, CDR2 YNNKEL (reference sequence). CDR3 DNA sequence: TGTGCCAGCAGCCCCCGGCAGGGTGAATTTGGCTACACCTTC. Translating it yields CASSPRQGEFGYTF.

The V call is TRBV2, the J call TRBJ1-2; maybe TRBD1 (5 bases). V shed 3 bases and J shed 4 bases, with 6 bases lying between them. This CDR3 region has 12 residues. Germline CDR1 and CDR2: SNHLY and FYNNEI. The CDR3 protein is CASSEDTYGYTF. The DNA of the CDR3 is TGTGCCAGCAGTGAGGACACCTATGGCTACACCTTC.

The chain combines TRBV27 with TRBJ1-6; D unresolved. Trimming removed 6 bases at V and 7 bases at J, with 13 bases between. This CDR3 comprises 14 residues. The V gene's germline CDR1 is MNHEY and CDR2 SMNVEV (reference sequence). The CDR3 reads CASRLTGGNSPLHF. The CDR3 coding sequence is TGTGCCAGCAGATTGACGGGAGGGAATTCACCCCTCCACTTT.

The V gene is TRBV2, the J gene TRBJ2-3, with 8 bases matching TRBD2. Losses at the gene ends were 3 bases for V and 7 bases for J; bases not matched to a gene: 6. The CDR3 runs to 14 residues. CDR1 and CDR2 (germline): SNHLY, FYNNEI. CDR3 region: CASSEAGGTNTQYF. The CDR3 DNA reads TGTGCCAGCAGTGAGGCGGGGGGCACGAATACGCAGTATTTT.

This clone was detected once. V usage is TRBV7-6 and J usage is TRBJ2-2; no clear D. The V gene's germline CDR1 is SGHVS and CDR2 FNYEAQ. The ends were cut back, 4 bases at V and 1 base at J, with 10 bases in the middle. The CDR3 spans 15 residues. The CDR3 protein is CASSYGKLNTGELFF. Written as DNA, the CDR3 is TGTGCCAGCAGCTATGGTAAACTGAACACCGGGGAGCTGTTTTTT.

This clone was detected only once. This chain links TRBV11-1 with TRBJ1-1; no definite D call. V was cut by 1 base and J by 1 base, with 10 bases left in between. CDR3 size: 15 residues. Germline CDR1 and CDR2: SGHAT and FQDESV (reference sequence). This CDR3 reads CASSLGQAPNTEAFF. CDR3 coding DNA: TGTGCCAGCAGCTTAGGGCAGGCCCCGAACACTGAAGCTTTCTTT.

The chain combines TRBV13 with TRBJ2-2, with 8 bases aligning to TRBD1. With 5 bases clipped from V and 5 bases from J, the junction kept 7 bases outside the gene matches. The CDR3 spans 15 residues. Looked up from germline, CDR1 is PRHDT and CDR2 is FYEKMQ (reference sequence). The CDR3 loop reads CASSPFTGGTGELFF. The CDR3 coding sequence is TGTGCCAGCAGCCCGTTTACAGGGGGTACCGGGGAGCTGTTTTTT.

This chain connects TRBV2 to TRBJ2-2, with D possibly TRBD2 on 5 matching bases. The CDR3 spans 14 residues. Per germline, CDR1 SNHLY and CDR2 FYNNEI. With 6 bases removed from V and 1 base from J, the gap between germline ends came to 9 bases. The CDR3 region has the DNA TGTGCCAGCAGCAAAACTAGGAACACCGGGGAGCTGTTTTTT. Translated, it gives CASSKTRNTGELFF. The full variable domain, rest sourced from reference TRBV2 and TRBJ2-2, is EPEVTQTPSHQVTQMGQEVILRCVPISNHLYFYWYRQILGQKVEFLVSFYNNEISEKSEIFDDQFSVERPDGSNFTLKIRSTKLEDSAMYFCASSKTRNTGELFFGEGSRLTVL.

The chain is built from TRBV4-3 and TRBJ2-7; 13 nucleotides match TRBD2. The ends lost 1 base at V and 1 base at J; junction bases unmatched: 16. CDR3 length: 21 amino acids. Looked up from germline, CDR1 is LGHNA and CDR2 is YSLEER. CDR3 residues: CASSQVTGLAGAERLSYEQYF. As DNA, the CDR3 is TGCGCCAGCAGCCAAGTGACCGGACTAGCGGGGGCCGAACGTCTTTCCTACGAGCAGTACTTC.

The chain links TRBV18 to TRBJ1-3, with unresolved D. From germline, CDR1 is KGHSH and CDR2 LQKENI. The CDR3 is 15 residues long. V dropped 5 bases and J dropped 4 bases, with 15 bases sitting between them. The CDR3 protein is CASSEGWGYGNTIYF. The CDR3 DNA reads as TGTGCCAGCTCAGAGGGATGGGGTTACGGAAACACCATATATTTT. Looking up the rest from reference TRBV18 and TRBJ1-3 gives the full variable domain: NAGVMQNPRHLVRRRGQEARLRCSPMKGHSHVYWYRQLPEEGLKFMVYLQKENIIDESGMPKERFSAEFPKEGPSILRIQQVVRGDSAAYFCASSEGWGYGNTIYFGEGSWLTVV.

The rearrangement uses TRBV4-1 and TRBJ1-2, with D hard to call. V was clipped by 0 bases and J by 2 bases, with 13 bases between them. The CDR3 runs 16 residues. Germline V gene sequence: CDR1 MGHRA, CDR2 YSYEKL. The CDR3 bases are TGCGCCAGCAGCCAAGATCCGCCCCAAGCGAACTATGGCTACACCTTC. Encoded protein: CASSQDPPQANYGYTF.

This chain joins TRBV4-2 and TRBJ1-3; 8 bases are a match to TRBD1. In germline, CDR1 is LGHNA, CDR2 YNFKEQ. The CDR3 sequence is 16 residues long. Trimming took 4 bases from V and 4 from J; bases not matched to a gene: 9. The CDR3, as DNA: TGTGCCAGCAGCCGAAACTTACAGGGGGGAGGAAACACCATATATTTT. It specifies CASSRNLQGGGNTIYF.

The rearrangement uses TRBV2 and TRBJ2-6; D is uncertain. CDR1 and CDR2 (germline): SNHLY, FYNNEI. V was pared by 6 bases and J by 0 bases, with 6 bases between. CDR3 size: 14 residues. The CDR3 region is CASRSFSGANVLTF. The CDR3 DNA reads as TGTGCCAGCAGGAGCTTCTCTGGGGCCAACGTCCTGACTTTC.

The chain has TRBV5-4 and TRBJ1-6; maybe TRBD1 (6 bases). Germline loops: CDR1 SGHNT, CDR2 YYREEE (reference sequence). This CDR3 contains 16 residues. The V gene lost 3 bases and the J gene lost 7 bases, with 17 bases spanning the gap. In DNA form, the CDR3 reads TGTGCCAGCAGCTCATCTGCCGGGACATACAATTCACCCCTCCACTTT. Protein: CASSSSAGTYNSPLHF. Complete variable domain (other parts from reference TRBV5-4 and TRBJ1-6): ETGVTQSPTHLIKTRGQQVTLRCSSQSGHNTVSWYQQALGQGPQFIFQYYREEENGRGNFPPRFSGLQFPNYSSELNVNALELDDSALYLCASSSSAGTYNSPLHFGNGTRLTVT.

This clone was seen only once. This sequence joins TRBV11-3 and TRBJ2-7; possible D gene TRBD1, 6 bases. Germline CDR1 reads SGHNT; CDR2 reads YENEEA. Trimming pared 5 bases from V and 2 bases from J, leaving 10 bases between. This CDR3 is built from 13 residues. For the CDR3, the DNA is TGTGCCAGCAGCCGGGACAAACCCTACGAGCAGTACTTC. It yields the protein CASSRDKPYEQYF.

The V gene is TRBV7-2, the J gene TRBJ2-7; 9 bases are a match to TRBD1. Germline assignment: CDR1 SGHTA and CDR2 FQGNSA. The CDR3 covers 14 residues. The V gene end was trimmed by 5 bases and the J gene end by 7 bases; junction bases not matched to a gene: 9. Here the CDR3 reads CASSLSTGTGEQYV. CDR3 DNA sequence: TGTGCCAGCAGCCTAAGTACCGGGACAGGGGAGCAGTACGTC.

V usage is TRBV28 and J usage is TRBJ1-3; 8 nucleotides agree with TRBD1. The CDR3 loop spans 15 amino acids. Germline values: CDR1 MDHEN, CDR2 SYDVKM. The V and J ends lost 8 bases and 5 bases, in that order; junction bases with no gene match: 11. CDR3 residues: CASYGPGGRRNTIYF. The CDR3, as DNA: TGTGCCAGCTACGGGCCAGGGGGCCGGAGAAACACCATATATTTT.

The table lists this clone with a count of one. The rearrangement links TRBV12-3 or TRBV12-4 to TRBJ1-4; D is undetermined. Trimming removed 5 bases from V and 8 bases from J, with 9 bases in between. The CDR3 covers 12 residues. The CDR3 region is CASSGSVEKLFF. Here the CDR3 DNA reads TGTGCCAGCAGTGGCAGCGTAGAAAAACTGTTTTTT.